These T cell receptor beta chains were read from a single sample in a study of blood T cell repertoires in COVID-19. The protocol was immunoSEQ multiplex PCR, while the TCRdb copy is restricted to in-frame clones and leaves out a portion. The table has roughly 400,000 clones, more than 70% seen once; the top ten hold 1.4% to 1.5%. Sequencing used PBMCs or T cells enriched from blood (not recorded which). The receptors derive from a young woman who had been exposed to COVID-19. The CDR3 runs from the conserved cysteine through the conserved F or W. Each record gives: J gene, CDR3 length, V gene, D gene, clone size, CDR3 protein, CDR3 DNA. A D gene is named only where the DNA matches it firmly. Only part of the rows carry a size: once, few, many, or a class if the clone is expanded.

J: TRBJ2-5; length: 16; V: TRBV18; D: NA; size: NA; CDR3: CASSIRAHIRGETQYF; DNA: TGTGCCAGCTCTATCCGGGCCCATATACGGGGGGAGACCCAGTACTTC
J: TRBJ2-7; length: 14; V: TRBV13; D: TRBD1; size: NA; CDR3: CASSLGQEGYEQYF; DNA: TGTGCCAGCAGCTTGGGACAGGAAGGCTACGAGCAGTACTTC
J: TRBJ1-4; length: 15; V: TRBV15; D: TRBD1; size: NA; CDR3: CATRKGQATNEKLFF; DNA: TGTGCCACCAGGAAAGGACAGGCAACTAATGAAAAACTGTTTTTT
J: TRBJ1-4; length: 14; V: TRBV6-5; D: NA; size: NA; CDR3: CAIVLTGWEEKLFF; DNA: TGTGCCATTGTGCTAACAGGGTGGGAGGAAAAACTGTTTTTT
J: TRBJ2-1; length: 15; V: TRBV19; D: NA; size: NA; CDR3: CASSILGLRGNEQFF; DNA: TGTGCCAGTAGTATTTTGGGACTGCGGGGCAATGAGCAGTTCTTC
J: TRBJ2-5; length: 17; V: TRBV10-2; D: TRBD2; size: NA; CDR3: CASSDWLAGGQLETQYF; DNA: TGCGCCAGCAGTGATTGGTTAGCGGGGGGGCAGCTGGAGACCCAGTACTTC
J: TRBJ2-5; length: 17; V: TRBV11-2; D: TRBD1; size: once; CDR3: CASSLAQNQGAGETQYF; DNA: TGTGCCAGCAGCTTAGCCCAGAACCAGGGGGCGGGAGAGACCCAGTACTTC
J: TRBJ2-5; length: 14; V: TRBV5-1; D: TRBD1; size: NA; CDR3: CASSAGTGEETQYF; DNA: TGCGCCAGCAGCGCAGGGACAGGGGAAGAGACCCAGTACTTC
J: TRBJ1-4; length: 18; V: TRBV11-2; D: NA; size: NA; CDR3: CASSPGQGELSTNEKLFF; DNA: TGTGCCAGCAGCCCGGGTCAAGGCGAGCTCTCAACTAATGAAAAACTGTTTTTT
J: TRBJ2-1; length: 15; V: TRBV6-1; D: NA; size: NA; CDR3: CASSDGGTPRHEQFF; DNA: TGTGCCAGCAGTGACGGGGGGACACCTCGACATGAGCAGTTCTTC
J: TRBJ1-5; length: 14; V: TRBV10-3; D: TRBD1; size: NA; CDR3: CAISPDRGNQPQHF; DNA: TGTGCCATCAGCCCCGACAGGGGAAATCAGCCCCAGCATTTT
J: TRBJ2-7; length: 15; V: TRBV5-1; D: TRBD1; size: NA; CDR3: CASSLWTGGGDEQYF; DNA: TGCGCCAGCAGCTTGTGGACAGGGGGCGGCGACGAGCAGTACTTC
J: TRBJ2-7; length: 15; V: TRBV18; D: TRBD1; size: NA; CDR3: CASSPPGQGGYEQYF; DNA: TGTGCCAGCTCACCACCGGGACAGGGGGGCTACGAGCAGTACTTC
J: TRBJ1-1; length: 15; V: TRBV9; D: NA; size: NA; CDR3: CASSVRPSGVTEAFF; DNA: TGTGCCAGCAGCGTTCGACCCTCAGGGGTTACTGAAGCTTTCTTT
J: TRBJ2-1; length: 14; V: TRBV29-1; D: TRBD1; size: NA; CDR3: CSVTGTGIFNEQFF; DNA: TGCAGCGTTACCGGGACAGGGATTTTTAATGAGCAGTTCTTC
J: TRBJ1-1; length: 14; V: TRBV27; D: NA; size: NA; CDR3: CASSLGQSNTEAFF; DNA: TGTGCCAGCAGTTTAGGACAGTCGAACACTGAAGCTTTCTTT
J: TRBJ1-2; length: 13; V: TRBV7-6; D: NA; size: NA; CDR3: CASSLYGEGGYTF; DNA: TGTGCCAGCAGCTTGTATGGAGAAGGTGGCTACACCTTC
J: TRBJ1-2; length: 13; V: TRBV15; D: TRBD1; size: NA; CDR3: CATSSGQVYGYTF; DNA: TGTGCCACCAGCTCCGGACAGGTCTATGGCTACACCTTC
J: TRBJ2-7; length: 15; V: TRBV7-2; D: TRBD2; size: NA; CDR3: CASSFSSGGTYEQYF; DNA: TGTGCCAGCAGCTTCTCTAGCGGGGGAACCTACGAGCAGTACTTC
J: TRBJ2-2; length: 13; V: TRBV12-3/TRBV12-4; D: NA; size: NA; CDR3: CACRGANTGELFF; DNA: TGTGCGTGCAGGGGGGCGAACACCGGGGAGCTGTTTTTT
J: TRBJ2-7; length: 16; V: TRBV10-2; D: TRBD1; size: NA; CDR3: CASSESYGTGFHEQYF; DNA: TGCGCCAGCAGTGAGTCGTACGGGACAGGGTTCCACGAGCAGTACTTC
J: TRBJ1-2; length: 18; V: TRBV18; D: NA; size: NA; CDR3: CASSPPKGVGNPLLGYTF; DNA: TGTGCCAGCTCACCACCGAAGGGGGTGGGCAACCCCCTATTGGGCTACACCTTC
J: TRBJ1-1; length: 16; V: TRBV19; D: NA; size: NA; CDR3: CASSIRSGGLNTEAFF; DNA: TGTGCCAGTAGTATCCGTAGCGGGGGCCTGAACACTGAAGCTTTCTTT
J: TRBJ1-5; length: 22; V: TRBV3-1/TRBV3-2; D: NA; size: once; CDR3: CASSQGGSLNPPGVGSNQPQHF; DNA: TGTGCCAGCAGCCAAGGGGGCTCCCTCAACCCTCCAGGGGTAGGCAGCAATCAGCCCCAGCATTTT
J: TRBJ2-5; length: 15; V: TRBV11-1; D: TRBD1; size: NA; CDR3: CASSFNRGHRETQYF; DNA: TGTGCCAGCAGCTTTAACAGGGGGCATCGGGAGACCCAGTACTTC
J: TRBJ1-4; length: 14; V: TRBV18; D: NA; size: NA; CDR3: CASSPRGGFEKLFF; DNA: TGTGCCAGCTCACCGAGAGGAGGGTTTGAAAAACTGTTTTTT
J: TRBJ2-2; length: 15; V: TRBV30; D: TRBD1; size: NA; CDR3: CAWSVGQGGTGELFF; DNA: TGTGCCTGGAGTGTAGGACAGGGAGGCACCGGGGAGCTGTTTTTT
J: TRBJ1-5; length: 13; V: TRBV29-1; D: TRBD1; size: NA; CDR3: CSVQTGVNQPQHF; DNA: TGCAGCGTACAAACAGGGGTTAATCAGCCCCAGCATTTT
J: TRBJ1-3; length: 12; V: TRBV6-9; D: NA; size: NA; CDR3: CAGKRGGNTIYF; DNA: TGTGCCGGTAAAAGGGGTGGAAACACCATATATTTT
J: TRBJ2-7; length: 14; V: TRBV6-5; D: NA; size: NA; CDR3: CASQLGRGSYEQYF; DNA: TGTGCCAGCCAGCTCGGTCGGGGGTCCTACGAGCAGTACTTC
J: TRBJ2-3; length: 13; V: TRBV29-1; D: NA; size: NA; CDR3: CSVQYIPTDTQYF; DNA: TGCAGCGTCCAGTACATCCCCACAGATACGCAGTATTTT
J: TRBJ1-2; length: 13; V: TRBV29-1; D: TRBD1; size: NA; CDR3: CSVETDRGYGYTF; DNA: TGCAGCGTTGAAACGGACAGGGGTTATGGCTACACCTTC
J: TRBJ1-2; length: 14; V: TRBV7-9; D: NA; size: NA; CDR3: CASSLVVGGYGYTF; DNA: TGTGCCAGCAGCTTAGTAGTCGGGGGGTATGGCTACACCTTC
J: TRBJ2-7; length: 19; V: TRBV7-8; D: TRBD2; size: once; CDR3: CASSSFQVLRLAGSYEQYF; DNA: TGTGCCAGCAGCTCCTTTCAAGTTTTAAGACTAGCGGGCTCCTACGAGCAGTACTTC
J: TRBJ1-5; length: 14; V: TRBV19; D: NA; size: NA; CDR3: CASTPQSSNQPQHF; DNA: TGTGCCAGTACCCCACAGAGTAGCAATCAGCCCCAGCATTTT
J: TRBJ2-3; length: 16; V: TRBV13; D: TRBD2; size: NA; CDR3: CASKPREGVNSDTQYF; DNA: TGTGCCAGCAAACCCCGGGAGGGAGTTAACTCAGATACGCAGTATTTT
J: TRBJ1-1; length: 11; V: TRBV5-1; D: NA; size: once; CDR3: CASRIGTEAFF; DNA: TGCGCCAGCAGAATCGGCACTGAAGCTTTCTTT
J: TRBJ1-6; length: 13; V: TRBV4-3; D: NA; size: NA; CDR3: CASSQDQNSPLHF; DNA: TGCGCCAGCAGCCAAGATCAGAATTCACCCCTCCACTTT
J: TRBJ2-1; length: 18; V: TRBV9; D: TRBD1; size: NA; CDR3: CASSVGLSKWTGGDEQFF; DNA: TGTGCCAGCAGCGTAGGTCTTAGTAAGTGGACAGGGGGCGATGAGCAGTTCTTC
J: TRBJ2-1; length: 15; V: TRBV5-1; D: TRBD2; size: NA; CDR3: CASNIGGVAYNEQFF; DNA: TGCGCCAGCAATATCGGGGGGGTAGCCTACAATGAGCAGTTCTTC
J: TRBJ2-7; length: 14; V: TRBV28; D: NA; size: once; CDR3: CASSFGQGTYEQYF; DNA: TGTGCCAGCAGTTTCGGCCAGGGTACCTACGAGCAGTACTTC
J: TRBJ2-2; length: 15; V: TRBV19; D: NA; size: NA; CDR3: CASSISGQTTGELFF; DNA: TGTGCCAGTAGTATATCCGGACAGACCACCGGGGAGCTGTTTTTT
J: TRBJ2-7; length: 13; V: TRBV6-5; D: TRBD1; size: NA; CDR3: CASTGTGVFEQYF; DNA: TGTGCCAGTACCGGGACAGGGGTTTTTGAGCAGTACTTC